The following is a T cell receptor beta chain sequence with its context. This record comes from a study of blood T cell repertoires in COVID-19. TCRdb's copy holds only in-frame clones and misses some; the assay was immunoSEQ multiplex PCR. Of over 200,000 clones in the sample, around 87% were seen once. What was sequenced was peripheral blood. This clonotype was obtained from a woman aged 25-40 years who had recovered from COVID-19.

CDR3 residues: CASGSLISYEQYF. CDR3 DNA sequence: TGTGCCAGCGGCTCCCTAATCTCCTACGAGCAGTACTTC. The chain links TRBV11-2 to TRBJ2-7; D is unclear. The CDR3 runs to 13 residues. Per the germline V gene, CDR1 is SGHAT and CDR2 is FQNNGV. The germline V and J ends were trimmed by 8 bases and 0 bases, with 11 bases remaining between them. The variable domain in full, with the rest retrieved from reference TRBV11-2 and TRBJ2-7, is EAGVAQSPRYKIIEKRQSVAFWCNPISGHATLYWYQQILGQGPKLLIQFQNNGVVDDSQLPKDRFSAERLKGVDSTLKIQPAKLEDSAVYLCASGSLISYEQYFGPGTRLTVT.